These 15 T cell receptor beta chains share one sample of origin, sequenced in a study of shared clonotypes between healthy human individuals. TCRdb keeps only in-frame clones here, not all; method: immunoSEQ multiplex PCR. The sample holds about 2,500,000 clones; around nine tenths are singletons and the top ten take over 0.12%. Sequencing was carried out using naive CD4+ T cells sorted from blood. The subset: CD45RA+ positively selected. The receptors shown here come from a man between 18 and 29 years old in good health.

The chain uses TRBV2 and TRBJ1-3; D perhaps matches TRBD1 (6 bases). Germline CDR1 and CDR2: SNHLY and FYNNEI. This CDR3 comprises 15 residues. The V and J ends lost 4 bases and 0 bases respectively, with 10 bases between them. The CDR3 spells CASSVQGFSGNTIYF. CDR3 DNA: TGTGCCAGCAGTGTTCAGGGGTTCTCTGGAAACACCATATATTTT. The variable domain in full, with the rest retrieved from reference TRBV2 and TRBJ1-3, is EPEVTQTPSHQVTQMGQEVILRCVPISNHLYFYWYRQILGQKVEFLVSFYNNEISEKSEIFDDQFSVERPDGSNFTLKIRSTKLEDSAMYFCASSVQGFSGNTIYFGEGSWLTVV.

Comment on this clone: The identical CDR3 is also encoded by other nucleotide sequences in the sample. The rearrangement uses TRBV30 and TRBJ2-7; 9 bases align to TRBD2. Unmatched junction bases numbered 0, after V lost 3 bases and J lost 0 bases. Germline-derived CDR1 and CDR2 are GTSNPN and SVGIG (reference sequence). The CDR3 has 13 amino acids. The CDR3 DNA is TGTGCCTGGAGACTAGCGGGCTCCTACGAGCAGTACTTC. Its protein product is CAWRLAGSYEQYF.

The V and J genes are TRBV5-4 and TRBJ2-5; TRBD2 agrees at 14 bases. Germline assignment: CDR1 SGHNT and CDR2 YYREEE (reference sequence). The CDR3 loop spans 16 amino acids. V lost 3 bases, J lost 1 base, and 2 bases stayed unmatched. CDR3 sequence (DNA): TGTGCCAGCAGCTACGGACTAGCGGGGGGCCAAGAGACCCAGTACTTC. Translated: CASSYGLAGGQETQYF.

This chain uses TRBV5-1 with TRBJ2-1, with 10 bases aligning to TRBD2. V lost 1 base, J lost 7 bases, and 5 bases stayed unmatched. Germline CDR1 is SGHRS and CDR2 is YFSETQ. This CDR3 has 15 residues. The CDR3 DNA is TGCGCCAGCAGCTTGCTAGCGGGAGAATATAATGAGCAGTTCTTC. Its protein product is CASSLLAGEYNEQFF. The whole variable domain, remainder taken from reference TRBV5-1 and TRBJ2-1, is KAGVTQTPRYLIKTRGQQVTLSCSPISGHRSVSWYQQTPGQGLQFLFEYFSETQRNKGNFPGRFSGRQFSNSRSEMNVSTLELGDSALYLCASSLLAGEYNEQFFGPGTRLTVL.

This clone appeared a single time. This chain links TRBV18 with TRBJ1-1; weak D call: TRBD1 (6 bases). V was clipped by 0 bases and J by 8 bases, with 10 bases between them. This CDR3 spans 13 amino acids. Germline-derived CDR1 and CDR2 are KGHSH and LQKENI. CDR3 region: CASSPPHRGEAFF. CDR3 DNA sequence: TGTGCCAGCTCACCACCCCATAGGGGGGAAGCTTTCTTT.

DNA for the CDR3: TGTGCCAGCAGTTATGACAGGGGCGGCACCGGGGAGCTGTTTTTT. Protein sequence: CASSYDRGGTGELFF. The chain couples TRBV6-5 to TRBJ2-2; TRBD1 matches 8 bases. V shed 3 bases, J shed 4 bases, and the junction held 4 bases outside the gene matches. This CDR3 comprises 15 residues. CDR1 is MNHEY and CDR2 is SVGAGI in the germline V gene.

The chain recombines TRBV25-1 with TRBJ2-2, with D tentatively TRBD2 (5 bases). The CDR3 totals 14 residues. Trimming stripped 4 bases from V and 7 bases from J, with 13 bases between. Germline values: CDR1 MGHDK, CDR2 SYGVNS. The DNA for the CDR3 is TGTGCCAGCAGTGTTCGGGAAGTGGGCGGGGAGCTGTTTTTT. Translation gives CASSVREVGGELFF.

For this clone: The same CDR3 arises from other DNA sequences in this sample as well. Written as DNA, the CDR3 is TGTGCCACCAGCAGAGCACAGGGCTCCTACAATGAGCAGTTCTTC. Protein sequence: CATSRAQGSYNEQFF. The chain employs TRBV15 and TRBJ2-1; weak D call: TRBD1 (6 bases). V dropped 1 base and J dropped 0 bases, with 7 bases sitting between them. The CDR3 sequence is 15 residues long. CDR1 and CDR2 from the germline V gene are LNHNV and YYDKDF (reference sequence).

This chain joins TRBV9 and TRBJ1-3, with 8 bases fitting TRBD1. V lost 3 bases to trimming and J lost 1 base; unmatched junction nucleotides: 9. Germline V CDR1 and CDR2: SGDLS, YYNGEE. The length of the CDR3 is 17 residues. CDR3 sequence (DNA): TGTGCCAGCAGCGAGGGACAGGACCGGGTGTCTGGAAACACCATATATTTT. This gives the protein CASSEGQDRVSGNTIYF.

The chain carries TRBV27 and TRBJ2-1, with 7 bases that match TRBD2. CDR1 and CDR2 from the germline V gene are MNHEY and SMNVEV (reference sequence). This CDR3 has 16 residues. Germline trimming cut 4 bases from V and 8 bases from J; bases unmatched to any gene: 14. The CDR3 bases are TGTGCCAGCAGTTCACCCGGGACTAACAGGAGGGATGAGCAGTTCTTC. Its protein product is CASSSPGTNRRDEQFF.

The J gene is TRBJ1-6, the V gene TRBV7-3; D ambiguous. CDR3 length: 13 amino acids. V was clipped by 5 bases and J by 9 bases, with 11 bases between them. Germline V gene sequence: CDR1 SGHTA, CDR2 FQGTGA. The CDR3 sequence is CASSPLFGSPLHF. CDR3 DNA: TGTGCCAGCAGCCCCCTTTTTGGTTCACCCCTCCACTTT. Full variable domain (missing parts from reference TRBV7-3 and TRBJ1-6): GAGVSQTPSNKVTEKGKYVELRCDPISGHTALYWYRQSLGQGPEFLIYFQGTGAADDSGLPNDRFFAVRPEGSVSTLKIQRTERGDSAVYLCASSPLFGSPLHFGNGTRLTVT.

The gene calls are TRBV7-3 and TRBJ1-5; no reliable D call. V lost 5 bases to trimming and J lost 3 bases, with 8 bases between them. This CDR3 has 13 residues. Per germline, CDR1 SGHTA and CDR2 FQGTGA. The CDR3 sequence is CASSLRHNQPQHF. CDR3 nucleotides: TGTGCCAGCAGCCTCCGTCACAATCAGCCCCAGCATTTT.

CDR3 in amino acids: CASSQDRSGRRETQYF. CDR3 DNA sequence: TGTGCCAGCAGCCAAGATAGATCAGGGAGGCGAGAGACCCAGTACTTC. This chain connects TRBV14 to TRBJ2-5, with a tentative D call TRBD2 (6 bases). The CDR3 contains 16 residues. Trimming left V 0 bases short and J 4 bases short, with 15 bases between. Germline V gene data show CDR1 as SGHDN and CDR2 as FVKESK.

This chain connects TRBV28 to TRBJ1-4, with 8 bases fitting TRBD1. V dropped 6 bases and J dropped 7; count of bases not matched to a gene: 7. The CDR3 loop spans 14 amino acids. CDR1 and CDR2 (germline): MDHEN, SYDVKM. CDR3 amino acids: CASRPTGVGEKLFF. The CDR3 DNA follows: TGTGCCAGCAGACCGACAGGGGTGGGTGAAAAACTGTTTTTT.

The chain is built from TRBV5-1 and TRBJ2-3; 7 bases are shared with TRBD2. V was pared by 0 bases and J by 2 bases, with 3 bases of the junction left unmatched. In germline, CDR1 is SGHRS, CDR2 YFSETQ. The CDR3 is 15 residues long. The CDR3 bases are TGCGCCAGCAGCTTGGCGGGAGGCGACACAGATACGCAGTATTTT. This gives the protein CASSLAGGDTDTQYF.